This T cell receptor (beta chain) came from a study of blood T cell repertoires in COVID-19. Study information: Spain, Italy and the United States supplied samples that represented acute and convalescent COVID-19. The cDNA or gDNA used as material had been derived from T cells, B-cell-depleted T cells, or PBMCs.

This clone was counted a few times. Per the original data handling: By means of reference gene primer amplification, nucleated cell counts were estimated. Produced via immunoSEQ multiplex PCR; TCRdb's table is partial and in-frame only. The D gene and trimming were derived from the DNA, and the V and J assignments and clone size from that table. The table includes about 210,000 clones, less than 90% detected once. V dropped 6 bases and J dropped 0; count of bases not matched to a gene: 4. From germline, CDR1 is MDHEN and CDR2 SYDVKM. CDR3 size: 17 residues. The gene calls are TRBV28 and TRBJ2-6, with 11 bases aligning to TRBD1. This receptor was obtained from a man between 65 and 85 years old with acute or convalescent COVID-19. The sample comprised peripheral blood. The CDR3 sequence: CASRWGTGGSGANVLTF. The DNA for the CDR3 is TGTGCCAGCAGGTGGGGGACAGGGGGCTCTGGGGCCAACGTCCTGACTTTC.